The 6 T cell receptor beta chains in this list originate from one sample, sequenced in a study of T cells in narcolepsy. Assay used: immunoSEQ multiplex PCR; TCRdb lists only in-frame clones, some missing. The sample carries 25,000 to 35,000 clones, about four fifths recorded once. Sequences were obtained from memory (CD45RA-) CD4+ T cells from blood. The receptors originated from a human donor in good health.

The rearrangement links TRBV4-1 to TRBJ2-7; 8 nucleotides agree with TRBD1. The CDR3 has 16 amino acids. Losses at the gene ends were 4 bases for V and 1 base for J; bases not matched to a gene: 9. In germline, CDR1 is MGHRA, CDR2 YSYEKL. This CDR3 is CASSPAGTGLSYEQYF. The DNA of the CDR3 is TGCGCCAGCAGCCCAGCCGGGACAGGACTATCCTACGAGCAGTACTTC.

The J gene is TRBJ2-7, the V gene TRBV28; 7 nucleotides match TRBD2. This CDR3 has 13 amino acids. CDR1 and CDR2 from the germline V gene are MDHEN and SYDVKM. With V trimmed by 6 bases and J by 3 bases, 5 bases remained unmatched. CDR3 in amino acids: CASSPRGSYEQYF. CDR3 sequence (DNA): TGTGCCAGCAGCCCTCGCGGGAGCTACGAGCAGTACTTC.

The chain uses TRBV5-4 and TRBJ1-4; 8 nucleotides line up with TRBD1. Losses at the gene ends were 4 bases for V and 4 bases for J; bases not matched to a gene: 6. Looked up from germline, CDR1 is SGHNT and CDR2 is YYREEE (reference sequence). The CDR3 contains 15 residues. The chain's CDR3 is CASSIRTGFNEKLFF. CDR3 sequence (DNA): TGTGCCAGCAGCATCAGGACAGGGTTTAATGAAAAACTGTTTTTT.

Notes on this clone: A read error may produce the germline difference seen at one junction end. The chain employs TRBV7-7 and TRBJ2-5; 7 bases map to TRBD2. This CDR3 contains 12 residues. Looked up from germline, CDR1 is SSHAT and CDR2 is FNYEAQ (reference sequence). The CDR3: CASSLAGGTQYF. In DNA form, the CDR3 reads TGTGCTAGCAGCTTAGCGGGCGGGACCCAGTACTTC.

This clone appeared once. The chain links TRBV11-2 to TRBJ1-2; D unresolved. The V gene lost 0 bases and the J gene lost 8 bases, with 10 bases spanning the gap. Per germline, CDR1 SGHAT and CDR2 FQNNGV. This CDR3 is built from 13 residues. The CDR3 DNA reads TGTGCCAGCAGCTTAGAGAGGGTGTCGGGCTACACCTTC. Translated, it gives CASSLERVSGYTF. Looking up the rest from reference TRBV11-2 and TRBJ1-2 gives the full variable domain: EAGVAQSPRYKIIEKRQSVAFWCNPISGHATLYWYQQILGQGPKLLIQFQNNGVVDDSQLPKDRFSAERLKGVDSTLKIQPAKLEDSAVYLCASSLERVSGYTFGSGTRLTVV.

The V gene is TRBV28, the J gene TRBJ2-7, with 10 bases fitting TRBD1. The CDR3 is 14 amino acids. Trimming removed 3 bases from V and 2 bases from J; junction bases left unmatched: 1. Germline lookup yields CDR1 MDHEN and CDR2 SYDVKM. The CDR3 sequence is CASSLGTGAYEQYF. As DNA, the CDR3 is TGTGCCAGCAGTTTGGGGACAGGGGCCTACGAGCAGTACTTC.